The present entry profiles one T cell receptor beta chain with its context. Relative to the germline gene, one junction end is altered; a read error may explain this. This record comes from a study of blood T cell repertoires in COVID-19. This CDR3 is 15 amino acids long. Germline V lookup: CDR1 LGHNA, CDR2 YNFKEQ. The assay was immunoSEQ multiplex PCR, and TCRdb's table has in-frame clones only and misses some. The data contain 250,000 or so clones, about 87% of them singletons. The receptor comes from a woman under 40 with acute COVID-19. Sequenced sample: PBMCs or T cells enriched from blood (not recorded which). This rearrangement joins TRBV4-2 to TRBJ2-7; TRBD2 aligns across 13 bases. CDR3 nucleotides: TGTGCCAGCAGCCTCCGACTAGCGGGAGGCTACGGGCAGTACTTC. As protein: CASSLRLAGGYGQYF.